What follows are 18 T cell receptor beta chains derived from one specimen sequenced in a study of monozygotic twins with inflammatory bowel disease. One entry per CDR3 protein, without DNA, is what TCRdb gives after re-calling the 5' RACE reads. The sample holds 150,000 to 200,000 distinct CDR3 sequences. Sequencing was carried out using blood. The receptors derive from a human donor with ulcerative colitis or Crohn's disease, or a healthy co-twin of an affected twin (not recorded which).

The J gene is TRBJ1-4, the V gene TRBV14. The CDR3 loop spans 16 amino acids. Germline CDR1 is SGHDN and CDR2 is FVKESK. This chain's CDR3 is CASSQEVPGFDQKLFF.

The chain joins TRBV15 to TRBJ2-5; checking the TCRdb D call of TRBD2 is not possible without DNA. Germline loops: CDR1 LNHNV, CDR2 YYDKDF (reference sequence). The CDR3 contains 12 residues. The CDR3 reads CATGTYQETQYF.

The rearrangement joins TRBV4-1 to TRBJ2-2; TCRdb returns TRBD1, unconfirmable since there is no DNA. CDR3 length: 14 residues. CDR1 and CDR2 from the germline V gene are MGHRA and YSYEKL. CDR3 in amino acids: CASSQPTGTGELFF.

The V gene is TRBV6-2 or TRBV6-3, the J gene TRBJ2-3. The CDR3 is made up of 11 amino acids. The germline V gene encodes CDR1 MNHEY and CDR2 SVGEGT. CDR3: CASSREDTQYF.

The chain recombines TRBV19 with TRBJ1-1; TCRdb returns TRBD1, unconfirmable since there is no DNA. In germline, CDR1 is LNHDA, CDR2 SQIVND (reference sequence). The CDR3 runs 15 residues. The CDR3 sequence is CASSPRTGINTEAFF.

This chain uses TRBV24-1 with TRBJ1-2; TCRdb's D call of TRBD1 is untestable without DNA. CDR3 length equals 12 residues. Germline V gene sequence: CDR1 KGHDR, CDR2 SFDVKD. This chain's CDR3 is CATSGQGYGYTF.

The chain uses TRBV19 and TRBJ2-7; there is no DNA to check the TCRdb D call of TRBD1. Germline values: CDR1 LNHDA, CDR2 SQIVND (reference sequence). The CDR3 length is 14 residues. CDR3 loop: CASSLKGGMSEQYF.

The chain couples TRBV27 to TRBJ1-2; there is no DNA to check the TCRdb D call of TRBD1. Germline V gene lookup returns CDR1 MNHEY and CDR2 SMNVEV (reference sequence). CDR3 size: 14 residues. The CDR3: CASRKGTAFWGYTF.

The chain uses TRBV29-1 and TRBJ2-3; there is no DNA to check the TCRdb D call of TRBD1. Germline CDR1 and CDR2: SQVTM and ANQGSEA. This CDR3 comprises 13 residues. CDR3 region: CSAWGGPTDTQYF.

This chain joins TRBV7-2 and TRBJ1-6; the D call from TCRdb, TRBD1, cannot be confirmed without DNA. The CDR3 contains 15 residues. CDR1 and CDR2 (germline): SGHTA, FQGNSA. The CDR3 loop is CASSLNGGMNSPLHF.

The chain recombines TRBV7-3 with TRBJ1-1. The CDR3 extends over 11 amino acids. CDR1 and CDR2 (germline): SGHTA, FQGTGA. CDR3 in amino acids: CASVEGTEAFF.

V and J are TRBV10-3 and TRBJ2-2; TCRdb reports TRBD1, a call that lacks DNA to check it against. Germline CDR1 reads ENHRY; CDR2 reads SYGVKD. This CDR3 region has 13 residues. The CDR3 sequence is CAVQGANTGELFF.

Here the CDR3 reads CASSLRTSGSYNEQFF. J is TRBJ2-1 and V is TRBV5-1; without DNA, the TCRdb call of TRBD2 cannot be checked. In germline, CDR1 is SGHRS, CDR2 YFSETQ. This CDR3 region has 16 residues. The full variable domain, its missing parts supplied by reference TRBV5-1 and TRBJ2-1, is KAGVTQTPRYLIKTRGQQVTLSCSPISGHRSVSWYQQTPGQGLQFLFEYFSETQRNKGNFPGRFSGRQFSNSRSEMNVSTLELGDSALYLCASSLRTSGSYNEQFFGPGTRLTVL.

V usage is TRBV7-2 and J usage is TRBJ2-5; without DNA, the TCRdb call of TRBD2 cannot be checked. Germline lookup yields CDR1 SGHTA and CDR2 FQGNSA. The CDR3 consists of 16 residues. This CDR3 is CASSLWLTGGLGTQYF.

The chain uses TRBV25-1 and TRBJ2-7; lacking DNA, the TRBD1 call made by TCRdb goes unchecked. This CDR3 spans 14 amino acids. Germline V gene sequence: CDR1 MGHDK, CDR2 SYGVNS. The CDR3 loop is CASSDQGLGYEQYF.

This sequence joins TRBV11-2 and TRBJ2-3. The germline V gene has CDR1 SGHAT and CDR2 FQNNGV. The CDR3 loop spans 15 amino acids. The chain's CDR3 is CASSLDITHTDTQYF.

The V gene is TRBV6-2 or TRBV6-3, the J gene TRBJ2-5. The CDR3 has 12 residues. Germline assignment: CDR1 MNHEY and CDR2 SVGEGT. The CDR3 sequence is CASSYREETQYF.

This chain connects TRBV7-9 to TRBJ2-7. The CDR3 contains 14 residues. Germline V gene lookup returns CDR1 SEHNR and CDR2 FQNEAQ (reference sequence). This chain's CDR3 is CASSLIDVSYEQYF.